The present T cell receptor (beta chain) was sequenced within a study of shared clonotypes between healthy human individuals. Assay execution proceeded at the deep level. Across several immunoSEQ plates, the genomic DNA of each subset was split evenly. Clones were read by immunoSEQ multiplex PCR, and TCRdb kept only the in-frame ones, dropping some. The table includes 550,000 to 850,000 clones, approximately 74% detected once. This clone has just one count. Antigen unknown. Study outcomes and limitations: All-four-donor shared clonotypes had higher generation probabilities than non-shared clonotypes did.

The V end lost 2 bases, the J end lost 0 bases, and 9 bases lay between the germline ends. Per the germline V gene, CDR1 is KGHSH and CDR2 is LQKENI. This CDR3 spans 15 amino acids. The chain joins TRBV18 to TRBJ2-3; the D is unclear. The sample was memory CD4+ T cells sorted from blood. The sample's subset: CD45RA-negative fraction. The origin of this receptor is a woman aged 30 to 39 in good health. The CDR3 coding sequence is TGTGCCAGCTCACCAGGCAGCCAGAGCACAGATACGCAGTATTTT. This encodes CASSPGSQSTDTQYF.